The clone carrying this T cell receptor (beta chain) has only one observation. No antigen is known for it. This CDR3 comprises 15 residues. Germline lookup yields CDR1 SGHTA and CDR2 FQGNSA. The trim removed 2 bases at V and 5 bases at J, leaving 4 bases unmatched. This table comes from immunoSEQ multiplex PCR, and its TCRdb copy is limited to in-frame clones, with some not included. The sample shows 200,000 to 250,000 clones, roughly 94% of them seen only once. This entry belongs to a study of T cell responses to AZD1222 COVID-19 vaccine. Study results and limitations: Recipients of AZD1222 seropositive at baseline numbered only 5 to 7. Recipients of two AZD1222 doses showed rising Spike-specific TCR breadth and depth.

This chain uses TRBV7-2 with TRBJ1-5; 9 nucleotides agree with TRBD1. The sample consisted of peripheral blood, taken 28 days after the second dose of the MenACWY control vaccine. This clonotype was sampled from an adult who received the MenACWY meningococcal vaccine as a control. The CDR3 DNA reads as TGTGCCAGCAGCTTATGGACAGGGGAAGATCAGCCCCAGCATTTT. It encodes CASSLWTGEDQPQHF.